This passage covers 32 T cell receptor beta chains from one sample sequenced in a study of spatial heterogeneity in lung cancer. TCRdb re-called the 5' RACE reads with MiXCR, one entry per CDR3 protein. The sample carries tens of thousands of distinct CDR3 sequences, about 5% recorded once. Stated time point: sample taken at primary tumor resection. Whole RNA was taken from tumor, nontumor lung or frozen PBMC; it was then sequenced unsorted. The specimen was PBMCs, collected at surgery. These receptors were collected from a male donor with early-stage non-small cell lung cancer.

This clonotype has a count of ten or more. The rearrangement uses TRBV7-9 and TRBJ1-1; D might be TRBD1 (5 bases). The CDR3 has 15 residues. Germline CDR1 is SEHNR and CDR2 is FQNEAQ (reference sequence). V was trimmed by 5 bases and J by 4 bases, leaving 17 bases between them. The CDR3, as DNA: TGTGCCAGCAGCGGGACGGTAACCTGGGGCACTGAAGCTTTCTTT. Residues: CASSGTVTWGTEAFF.

This clonotype showed up many times. The V gene is TRBV4-2, the J gene TRBJ2-7; D might be TRBD2 (5 bases). CDR3 length: 15 residues. Germline V CDR1 and CDR2: LGHNA, YNFKEQ. V lost 1 base to trimming and J lost 9 bases, with 19 bases between them. DNA of the CDR3: TGTGCCAGCAGCCAAGGGTTAGCGAGCTTTCTAAGGCAGTACTTC. It codes for CASSQGLASFLRQYF.

This clonotype appeared a few times. This sequence joins TRBV20-1 and TRBJ2-1, with a weak D call TRBD1 (6 bases). CDR1 is DFQATT, CDR2 SNEGSKA, per germline (reference sequence). V dropped 0 bases and J dropped 7 bases, with 16 bases sitting between them. The CDR3 covers 15 residues. In nucleotides, the CDR3 is TGCAGTGCTAGAGACCTATTAGGCAGGGGAAATGAGCAGTTCTTC. Translated: CSARDLLGRGNEQFF.

In this sample, this clonotype turned up many times. The rearrangement uses TRBV28 and TRBJ2-7, with 7 bases aligning to TRBD1. Germline loops: CDR1 MDHEN, CDR2 SYDVKM. The CDR3 is made up of 14 amino acids. Trimming cost V 6 bases and J 3 bases; bases outside gene matches: 8. The CDR3 sequence: CASRKAGGIYEQYF. The CDR3 nucleotides read TGTGCCAGCAGGAAGGCAGGGGGTATCTACGAGCAGTACTTC.

At least ten counts were recorded for this clonotype. The chain is built from TRBV5-6 and TRBJ2-6; D remains unclear. Trimming took 6 bases from V and 1 from J, leaving 8 bases between them. CDR3 length: 14 amino acids. Germline V CDR1 and CDR2: SGHDT, YYEEEE. CDR3 in amino acids: CASIALSGANVLTF. Written as DNA, the CDR3 is TGTGCCAGCATCGCCTTATCTGGGGCCAACGTCCTGACTTTC.

The sample holds many counts of this clonotype. This chain connects TRBV5-1 to TRBJ2-5; either TRBD1 or TRBD2 may supply D (5 bases each). The CDR3 covers 13 residues. CDR1 and CDR2 from the germline V gene are SGHRS and YFSETQ. The V and J ends lost 4 bases and 5 bases respectively, with 12 bases between them. CDR3 nucleotides: TGCGCCAGCAGCCGAGGGGTAGAGGAGACCCAGTACTTC. Translated: CASSRGVEETQYF.

This clonotype has a count of ten or more. V gene TRBV20-1 combines with J gene TRBJ2-5, with D uncertain. V lost 1 base and J 5 bases, leaving 8 bases between the germline ends. The germline gives CDR1 DFQATT, CDR2 SNEGSKA (reference sequence). This CDR3 region has 12 residues. This chain's CDR3 is CSARGGKETQYF. Written as DNA, the CDR3 is TGCAGTGCTAGAGGCGGAAAGGAGACCCAGTACTTC.

The chain links TRBV7-2 to TRBJ2-3, with 8 bases lining up with TRBD2. The CDR3 spans 15 residues. The V gene end was trimmed by 5 bases and the J gene end by 3 bases; junction bases not matched to a gene: 7. Germline lookup yields CDR1 SGHTA and CDR2 FQGNSA. The CDR3 protein is CASSVRGGRTDTQYF. The CDR3 DNA sequence: TGTGCCAGCAGCGTCCGGGGGGGCCGAACAGATACGCAGTATTTT.

This clonotype has at least ten counts. The chain is built from TRBV28 and TRBJ2-5; 12 nucleotides line up with TRBD1. The CDR3 is made up of 14 amino acids. Germline V gene sequence: CDR1 MDHEN, CDR2 SYDVKM. The V and J ends lost 6 bases and 4 bases, in that order; junction bases with no gene match: 3. CDR3 in amino acids: CASRGTGGAETQYF. The CDR3 DNA is TGTGCCAGCAGGGGGACAGGGGGCGCAGAGACCCAGTACTTC.

This clonotype has a count of ten or more. The rearrangement uses TRBV11-2 and TRBJ2-1, with D possibly being TRBD1 or TRBD2 (6 bases each). This CDR3 region has 15 residues. The V gene lost 3 bases and the J gene lost 2 bases, with 11 bases spanning the gap. CDR1 SGHAT and CDR2 FQNNGV come from the germline V gene. This chain's CDR3 is CASSLIGGTYNEQFF. The CDR3 nucleotides read TGTGCCAGCAGCTTGATAGGGGGGACCTACAATGAGCAGTTCTTC.

This clonotype has a count of ten or more. The chain carries TRBV5-1 and TRBJ1-1; TRBD1 agrees at 8 bases. Trimming took 3 bases from V and 4 from J; bases not matched to a gene: 2. The CDR3 sequence is 13 residues long. CDR1 is SGHRS, CDR2 YFSETQ, per germline. The CDR3 here is CASSSGQGTEAFF. The CDR3 DNA follows: TGCGCCAGCAGCTCAGGACAGGGCACTGAAGCTTTCTTT.

This clonotype has a count of ten or more. This chain connects TRBV3-1 to TRBJ2-7; 14 positions match TRBD2. Trimming removed 1 base from V and 0 bases from J; junction bases left unmatched: 8. The CDR3 has 19 amino acids. Germline V gene data show CDR1 as LGHDT and CDR2 as YNNKEL (reference sequence). CDR3 nucleotide sequence: TGTGCCAGCAGCCAAGGTGTAGGACTAGCGGGGGGTTCCTCCTACGAGCAGTACTTC. Protein sequence: CASSQGVGLAGGSSYEQYF.

This chain connects TRBV10-3 to TRBJ1-6; D possibly corresponds to TRBD1 (5 bases). CDR3 length equals 12 residues. Germline CDR1 and CDR2: ENHRY and SYGVKD. V dropped 6 bases and J dropped 8 bases, with 8 bases sitting between them. The CDR3 reads CAIRAGHSPLHF. CDR3 in DNA: TGTGCCATCAGGGCAGGGCATTCACCCCTCCACTTT.

This clonotype was counted only a few times. V usage is TRBV6-1 and J usage is TRBJ2-2; D may be TRBD2 (5 bases). V lost 8 bases, J lost 1 base, and 14 bases lay in between. The V gene's germline CDR1 is MNHNS and CDR2 SASEGT. This CDR3 is built from 15 residues. As DNA, the CDR3 is TGTGCCAGCCGAGGGCCTAGCCGGAACACCGGGGAGCTGTTTTTT. This codes for CASRGPSRNTGELFF.

This clonotype was found many times. The rearrangement links TRBV5-1 to TRBJ2-1; D unclear. The CDR3 is made up of 11 amino acids. In germline, CDR1 is SGHRS, CDR2 YFSETQ. Between the trimmed V and J ends, which lost 3 bases and 7 bases, there was a span of 5 bases. The CDR3 here is CASSYNNEQFF. The CDR3 DNA reads as TGCGCCAGCAGCTACAATAATGAGCAGTTCTTC.

Many counts were recorded for this clonotype. The chain recombines TRBV7-8 with TRBJ2-7, with TRBD1 matching 7 bases. V gave up 2 bases and J gave up 4 bases; unmatched junction bases: 14. The germline V gene encodes CDR1 SGHVS and CDR2 FQNEAQ. The CDR3 contains 17 residues. CDR3 loop: CASSLTRKDRVWYEQYF. Written as DNA, the CDR3 is TGTGCCAGCAGCTTAACTCGGAAAGACAGGGTGTGGTACGAGCAGTACTTC.

This clonotype occurred many times. The chain joins TRBV12-1 to TRBJ2-6. TRBV12-1 represents a pseudogene. This CDR3 has 15 residues. The CDR3 nucleotides are TGTGCCAGCAGCTTTGCGGGGTACGGGGCCAACGTCCTGACTTTC. It specifies CASSFAGYGANVLTF.

This clonotype showed up many times. The rearrangement uses TRBV6-2 or TRBV6-3 and TRBJ2-4; 9 nucleotides align to TRBD1. Germline assignment: CDR1 MNHEY and CDR2 SVGEGT. J lost 2 bases, V lost 5 bases, and 13 bases had no gene match. This CDR3 comprises 18 residues. The chain's CDR3 is CASSPRTGDRRSKNIQYF. CDR3 sequence (DNA): TGTGCCAGCAGTCCCCGGACAGGGGACCGGCGCTCCAAAAACATTCAGTACTTC.

This clonotype was recorded at least ten times. The CDR3 bases are TGTGCCAGCAGCTTAGGCGGACCCTACGAGCAGTACTTC. The encoded protein is CASSLGGPYEQYF. This rearrangement joins TRBV7-2 to TRBJ2-7; D is ambiguous. Germline lookup yields CDR1 SGHTA and CDR2 FQGNSA. V shed 1 base and J shed 2 bases, with 6 bases lying between them. The CDR3 contains 13 residues.

This clonotype was seen repeatedly, ten times or more. The V and J genes are TRBV11-3 and TRBJ2-7; D uncertain. Germline-derived CDR1 and CDR2 are SGHNT and YENEEA. The CDR3 runs to 11 residues. Trimming stripped 1 base from V and 6 bases from J, with 4 bases between. The CDR3 DNA reads as TGTGCCAGCAGCTTAGGTATCGAGCAGTACTTC. This translates into CASSLGIEQYF.

This clonotype has at least ten counts. CDR3: CASSFRRATHNEQFF. CDR3 coding DNA: TGTGCCAGCAGCTTCAGGAGGGCCACGCACAATGAGCAGTTCTTC. The chain recombines TRBV11-1 with TRBJ2-1; the D gene is possibly TRBD2 (6 bases). V was cut by 3 bases and J by 5 bases, with 14 bases left in between. CDR3 length: 15 residues. Germline-derived CDR1 and CDR2 are SGHAT and FQDESV (reference sequence).

This clonotype was observed many times. The chain uses TRBV4-1 and TRBJ2-3; no reliable D call. Looked up from germline, CDR1 is MGHRA and CDR2 is YSYEKL. Trimming shortened V by 0 bases and J by 4 bases, and 11 bases separated the two germline ends. The CDR3 is made up of 15 amino acids. The CDR3 bases are TGCGCCAGCAGCCAAGATACGTTCCGGGCAGATACGCAGTATTTT. It encodes CASSQDTFRADTQYF.

This clonotype was observed at least ten times. The J gene is TRBJ2-1, the V gene TRBV2; 12 bases are a match to TRBD2. The V and J ends lost 6 bases and 7 bases, in that order; junction bases with no gene match: 4. Germline V gene sequence: CDR1 SNHLY, CDR2 FYNNEI. The CDR3 is 14 residues long. CDR3 sequence (DNA): TGTGCCAGCAGAACTAGCGGGGGGTGGAATGAGCAGTTCTTC. As protein: CASRTSGGWNEQFF. Filled out from reference TRBV2 and TRBJ2-1, the complete variable domain reads EPEVTQTPSHQVTQMGQEVILRCVPISNHLYFYWYRQILGQKVEFLVSFYNNEISEKSEIFDDQFSVERPDGSNFTLKIRSTKLEDSAMYFCASRTSGGWNEQFFGPGTRLTVL.

This clonotype occurred a few times. V and J are TRBV5-1 and TRBJ2-3; 13 bases match TRBD2. The ends lost 4 bases at V and 0 bases at J; junction bases unmatched: 5. The V gene's germline CDR1 is SGHRS and CDR2 YFSETQ. The CDR3 is 17 residues long. The CDR3 DNA sequence: TGCGCCAGCAGCGGACTAGCGGGAGCCCTAAGCACAGATACGCAGTATTTT. It yields the protein CASSGLAGALSTDTQYF.

This clonotype was observed many times. This rearrangement joins TRBV5-1 to TRBJ2-5; the D gene could be TRBD1 or TRBD2 (6 bases each). V was trimmed by 6 bases and J by 5 bases, leaving 20 bases between them. Germline V gives CDR1 SGHRS, CDR2 YFSETQ. The CDR3 runs to 15 residues. DNA for the CDR3: TGCGCCAGCACCCCGAGAGGGGGGCTCGGGGAGACCCAGTACTTC. It codes for CASTPRGGLGETQYF. The whole variable domain, remainder taken from reference TRBV5-1 and TRBJ2-5, is KAGVTQTPRYLIKTRGQQVTLSCSPISGHRSVSWYQQTPGQGLQFLFEYFSETQRNKGNFPGRFSGRQFSNSRSEMNVSTLELGDSALYLCASTPRGGLGETQYFGPGTRLLVL.

This clonotype was seen many times. The rearrangement links TRBV5-1 to TRBJ2-3, with 7 bases matching TRBD1. Trimming at V came to 4 bases and at J to 5 bases, leaving 7 bases not matched to a gene. Per germline, CDR1 SGHRS and CDR2 YFSETQ. This CDR3 contains 14 residues. This CDR3 is CASSATGLRDTQYF. The CDR3 DNA reads TGCGCCAGCAGCGCGACAGGGTTGCGAGATACGCAGTATTTT.

There are many counts of this clonotype. The CDR3 DNA sequence: TGTGCCAGTAGTATTCTTACTAGCGGGGGCCGCTACAATGAGCAGTTCTTC. Translating it yields CASSILTSGGRYNEQFF. The chain uses TRBV19 and TRBJ2-1; 11 bases line up with TRBD2. The CDR3 is 17 residues long. Germline V gene sequence: CDR1 LNHDA, CDR2 SQIVND (reference sequence). The trim removed 3 bases at V and 3 bases at J, leaving 7 bases unmatched.

This clonotype came up many times. DNA of the CDR3: TGTGCCAGCAGCTCCCGGGCAGGGGGAAGTAGTTCACCCCTCCACTTT. Amino acids: CASSSRAGGSSSPLHF. The chain uses TRBV5-6 and TRBJ1-6; TRBD1 matches at 7 bases. CDR1 is SGHDT, CDR2 YYEEEE, per germline. This CDR3 region has 16 residues. Trimming removed 3 bases from V and 9 bases from J; junction bases left unmatched: 12.

This clonotype was seen ten or more times. The rearrangement joins TRBV5-1 to TRBJ2-3; D is perhaps TRBD2 (6 bases). Per the germline V gene, CDR1 is SGHRS and CDR2 is YFSETQ. This CDR3 spans 14 amino acids. The ends were cut back, 3 bases at V and 2 bases at J, with 10 bases in the middle. This chain's CDR3 is CASSSGTSTDTQYF. As DNA, the CDR3 is TGCGCCAGCAGCTCCGGGACTTCCACAGATACGCAGTATTTT.

There are many counts of this clonotype. For the CDR3, the DNA is TGTGCCAGCAGGAAGATTAGGGGACTGTTTTTT. Translating gives CASRKIRGLFF. The chain joins TRBV28 to TRBJ1-4; maybe TRBD1 (5 bases). This CDR3 comprises 11 residues. V gave up 6 bases and J gave up 13 bases, with 12 bases separating them. CDR1 and CDR2 from the germline V gene are MDHEN and SYDVKM.

This clonotype was found many times. CDR3 protein: CASSYSMGALETQYF. In nucleotides, the CDR3 is TGTGCCAGCAGTTACTCGATGGGGGCTTTGGAGACCCAGTACTTC. The chain joins TRBV6-5 to TRBJ2-5; D possibly corresponds to TRBD1 (6 bases). CDR3 length: 15 residues. Germline-derived CDR1 and CDR2 are MNHEY and SVGAGI. Trimming took off 0 bases at V and 5 bases at J, with 13 bases between the two ends.

This clonotype was counted many times. The chain is built from TRBV20-1 and TRBJ1-2; D may be TRBD1 (6 bases). This CDR3 contains 15 residues. V gave up 0 bases and J gave up 6 bases, with 17 bases separating them. Germline V gene sequence: CDR1 DFQATT, CDR2 SNEGSKA (reference sequence). This CDR3 is CSARDRAGGRDGYTF. DNA for the CDR3: TGCAGTGCTAGAGATCGCGCGGGGGGGCGCGATGGCTACACCTTC.